This is a list of T cell receptor beta chains from one sample in a study of blood T cell repertoires in COVID-19. Clones were read by immunoSEQ multiplex PCR, and TCRdb kept only the in-frame ones, dropping some. The sample has about 120,000 clones, around 89% seen once; the top ten hold under 20%. The sequencing sample was made of peripheral blood. These receptors originate from a human donor with acute or convalescent COVID-19. The donor label of this sample is uncertain. CDR3s include the opening cysteine and the closing phenylalanine or tryptophan. A D gene is named only where the DNA matches it firmly. The size field is filled for only some rows; it gives once, few, many or a size class.

j_call d_call clone_size v_call cdr3_nt cdr3_aa
TRBJ1-3 . . TRBV4-2 TGTGCCAGCAGCCAAGACAGCTCTGGAAACACCATATATTTT CASSQDSSGNTIYF
TRBJ1-2 . . TRBV27 TGTGCCAGCGGCTCCCCCGGGAACTATGGCTACACCTTC CASGSPGNYGYTF
TRBJ1-1 . . TRBV29-1 TGCAGCGTTGAAGTGGGAGGACCGGGCACTGAAGCTTTCTTT CSVEVGGPGTEAFF
TRBJ1-2 . . TRBV27 TGTGCCAGCAGTACCCGTGACAGGCCTGCTAACTATGGCTACACCTTC CASSTRDRPANYGYTF
TRBJ1-6 . . TRBV13 TGTGCCAGCAGCGACGCAGGAGGGGCTGGGAATTCACCCCTCCACTTT CASSDAGGAGNSPLHF
TRBJ1-5 . . TRBV2 TGTGCCAGCAGCACAGGGAATAGCAATCAGCCCCAGCATTTT CASSTGNSNQPQHF
TRBJ2-7 . . TRBV30 TGTGCCTGGAGTGTCCGCAGGGGCCGGTCCGAGCAGTACTTC CAWSVRRGRSEQYF
TRBJ2-3 TRBD1 . TRBV5-8 TGTGCCAGCAACCTAAGGGACAGGGGAACAGATACGCAGTATTTT CASNLRDRGTDTQYF
TRBJ1-2 . . TRBV7-2 TGTGCCAGCAGCTTAGACTCGAGGGCTGGCTACACCTTC CASSLDSRAGYTF
TRBJ1-1 . . TRBV7-9 TGTGCCAGCAGCTTAGACAGCACTGAAGCTTTCTTT CASSLDSTEAFF
TRBJ1-3 . . TRBV4-1 TGCGCCAGCAGCCGACCGACAGGAGCTTCTGGAAACACCATATATTTT CASSRPTGASGNTIYF
TRBJ2-1 TRBD2 . TRBV10-3 TGTGCCATCAGTGGGGGGACTAGCGGGAGTTATAGGGGCAATGAGCAGTTCTTC CAISGGTSGSYRGNEQFF
TRBJ2-2 TRBD1 . TRBV7-7 TGTGCCAGCAGCGGGACAGGTTGGCTAGCCGCCGGGGAGCTGTTTTTT CASSGTGWLAAGELFF
TRBJ2-2 . . TRBV25-1 TGTGCCAGCAGTGACAGAACCGGGGAGCTGTTTTTT CASSDRTGELFF
TRBJ2-2 . . TRBV20-1 TGCAGTGCTAGTGAGGCGGGGAGCCCTTCGGGCGGGGAGCTGTTTTTT CSASEAGSPSGGELFF
TRBJ1-2 . . TRBV5-6 TGTGCCAGCAGCTTCCCTAATTTAAACTATGGCTACACCTTC CASSFPNLNYGYTF
TRBJ2-7 . . TRBV7-2 TGTGCCAGCAGCCGCGACCCGGAGAGCTCCTACGAGCAGTACTTC CASSRDPESSYEQYF
TRBJ2-7 TRBD1 . TRBV6-5 TGTGCCAGCACCTCCACGACAGGGCGGTACGAGCAGTACTTC CASTSTTGRYEQYF
TRBJ2-7 TRBD1 . TRBV28 TGTGCCAGCAGTCAGACAGGGAGTTGGGTGGAGCAGTACTTC CASSQTGSWVEQYF
TRBJ1-1 . . TRBV28 TGTGCCAGCAGTTCCGCCGGGACACCGGGCGGGAACACTGAAGCTTTCTTT CASSSAGTPGGNTEAFF
TRBJ2-1 . . TRBV6-2/TRBV6-3 TGTGCCAGCAGTGGCGGAGGGGTCTACAATGAGCAGTTCTTC CASSGGGVYNEQFF
TRBJ2-7 . few TRBV19 TGTGCCAGTAGTACGGACAGCACCTACGAGCAGTACTTC CASSTDSTYEQYF
TRBJ1-1 TRBD1 . TRBV5-3 TGTGCCAGAAGCTTGGCTCAGGACAGGGGGCTGTGGTCGAACACTGAAGCTTTCTTT CARSLAQDRGLWSNTEAFF
TRBJ1-2 TRBD1 . TRBV6-5 TGTGCCAGCAGCAGGGACAGGGGGCTTAGCTACACCTTC CASSRDRGLSYTF
TRBJ1-5 . . TRBV18 TGTGCCAGCTCACTGGCGGTGGGTTATCAGCCCCAGCATTTT CASSLAVGYQPQHF
TRBJ2-2 . . TRBV4-2 TGTGCCAGCAGCAAAACGTCCGGACGGGATCGGACCGGGGAGCTGTTTTTT CASSKTSGRDRTGELFF
TRBJ2-5 . . TRBV18 TGTGCCAGCTCACAGGGGTCGGAGGAGACCCAGTACTTC CASSQGSEETQYF
TRBJ1-1 TRBD1 . TRBV3-1/TRBV3-2 TGTGCCAGCAGCCATAGACAGGGGGCTGGAGCTTTCTTT CASSHRQGAGAFF